Below are 30 T cell receptor beta chains sequenced from a single sample in a study of OX40 agonist ivuxolimab in advanced cancers. Data came from immunoSEQ multiplex PCR; TCRdb stores just in-frame clones and leaves some out. The sample shows around 38,000 clones, roughly 90% of them seen only once. Specimen: CD4+ or CD8+ T cells sorted from blood, collected in a trial of the OX40 agonist ivuxolimab. Every receptor here comes from an adult with an advanced solid tumor such as melanoma, head and neck, liver or kidney cancer.

The gene calls are TRBV4-1 and TRBJ2-3; 9 nucleotides line up with TRBD2. This CDR3 contains 14 residues. Germline loops: CDR1 MGHRA, CDR2 YSYEKL. V gave up 3 bases and J gave up 3 bases; unmatched junction bases: 1. Here the CDR3 DNA reads TGCGCCAGCAGCCATCTAGCGGGGACAGATACGCAGTATTTT. Its translation: CASSHLAGTDTQYF.

The chain combines TRBV11-3 with TRBJ2-3; D may be TRBD1 or TRBD2 (5 bases each). The CDR3 loop spans 14 amino acids. The germline V and J ends were trimmed by 1 base and 6 bases, with 11 bases remaining between them. Germline CDR1 is SGHNT and CDR2 is YENEEA. CDR3 DNA: TGTGCCAGCAGCTTAGTAAGAGGGGCCGATACGCAGTATTTT. It yields the protein CASSLVRGADTQYF. The full variable domain, with the rest looked up from reference TRBV11-3 and TRBJ2-3, is EAGVVQSPRYKIIEKKQPVAFWCNPISGHNTLYWYLQNLGQGPELLIRYENEEAVDDSQLPKDRFSAERLKGVDSTLKIQPAELGDSAVYLCASSLVRGADTQYFGPGTRLTVL.

The CDR3 protein is CASSQDLGDEQYF. Here the CDR3 DNA reads TGCGCCAGCAGCCAAGATCTAGGGGACGAGCAGTACTTC. The rearrangement links TRBV4-1 to TRBJ2-7; perhaps TRBD1 as D (5 bases). Per germline, CDR1 MGHRA and CDR2 YSYEKL. V dropped 0 bases and J dropped 5 bases, with 8 bases sitting between them. CDR3 length equals 13 residues.

Written as DNA, the CDR3 is TGTGCCACGGGAGTTCAGGGGAAAACCCACGAGCAGTACTTC. Translating it yields CATGVQGKTHEQYF. The chain is built from TRBV6-5 and TRBJ2-7; either TRBD1 or TRBD2 may supply D (6 bases each). CDR1 is MNHEY, CDR2 SVGAGI, per germline. Deletions cut 10 bases from V and 5 bases from J, with 21 bases between. This CDR3 region has 14 residues.

The gene calls are TRBV9 and TRBJ2-2, with a tentative D call TRBD1 (5 bases). V was clipped by 2 bases and J by 3 bases, with 23 bases between them. CDR3 size: 19 residues. From germline, CDR1 is SGDLS and CDR2 YYNGEE. CDR3 DNA: TGTGCCAGCAGCGTGAATATGAATCCCAGGGTAAAGGACACCGGGGAGCTGTTTTTT. Encoded protein: CASSVNMNPRVKDTGELFF.

This clone was picked up a small number of times. J is TRBJ2-3 and V is TRBV27; 10 nucleotides align to TRBD2. V lost 8 bases, J lost 3 bases, and 5 bases stayed unmatched. The CDR3 covers 14 residues. Germline CDR1 and CDR2: MNHEY and SMNVEV (reference sequence). The CDR3 DNA reads TGTGCCAGCTGGGGACTAGCGTTAACAGATACGCAGTATTTT. As protein: CASWGLALTDTQYF.

This chain joins TRBV19 and TRBJ2-1; TRBD1 might be the D (5 bases). With 2 bases removed from V and 6 bases from J, the gap between germline ends came to 20 bases. This CDR3 contains 17 residues. Germline CDR1 is LNHDA and CDR2 is SQIVND (reference sequence). CDR3 DNA: TGTGCCAGTAGTATAATCGGGCAGGGTGTCTCGGGCAATGAGCAGTTCTTC. This translates into CASSIIGQGVSGNEQFF.

The chain couples TRBV7-9 to TRBJ1-1; D is possibly TRBD1 (5 bases). There are 15 residues in the CDR3. Trimming cost V 5 bases and J 0 bases, with 13 bases left between them. The germline V gene encodes CDR1 SEHNR and CDR2 FQNEAQ (reference sequence). The CDR3 DNA is TGTGCCAGCAGCACTACTACAGGAATGAACACTGAAGCTTTCTTT. Amino acids: CASSTTTGMNTEAFF.

J is TRBJ1-3 and V is TRBV5-5; D is undetermined. The germline V gene has CDR1 SGHKS and CDR2 YYEKEE (reference sequence). V was clipped by 0 bases and J by 0 bases, with 10 bases between them. The CDR3 totals 16 residues. The CDR3 DNA reads as TGTGCCAGCAGCTTGGTCGGACCGCTCTCTGGAAACACCATATATTTT. It encodes CASSLVGPLSGNTIYF. Full variable domain (rest looked up from reference TRBV5-5 and TRBJ1-3): DAGVTQSPTHLIKTRGQQVTLRCSPISGHKSVSWYQQVLGQGPQFIFQYYEKEERGRGNFPDRFSARQFPNYSSELNVNALLLGDSALYLCASSLVGPLSGNTIYFGEGSWLTVV.

This chain uses TRBV10-2 with TRBJ1-2, with D possibly being TRBD1 (6 bases). CDR3 size: 12 residues. The V and J ends lost 2 bases and 7 bases respectively, with 8 bases between them. Germline V lookup: CDR1 WSHSY, CDR2 SAAADI. The CDR3 sequence is CASSEVRGGYTF. DNA of the CDR3: TGCGCCAGCAGTGAGGTCAGGGGTGGCTACACCTTC.

This sequence joins TRBV18 and TRBJ2-1; the match to TRBD1 covers 9 bases. The CDR3 sequence is 16 residues long. Germline V gene sequence: CDR1 KGHSH, CDR2 LQKENI. Unmatched junction bases numbered 0, after V lost 0 bases and J lost 0 bases. CDR3 protein: CASSPPDRGSYNEQFF. DNA for the CDR3: TGTGCCAGCTCACCACCGGACAGGGGCTCCTACAATGAGCAGTTCTTC.

The chain links TRBV19 to TRBJ1-2; D might be TRBD1 (6 bases). The CDR3 consists of 12 residues. The germline CDR1 and CDR2 sequences are LNHDA and SQIVND (reference sequence). Deletions cut 10 bases from V and 8 bases from J, with 17 bases between. CDR3: CATSVGGGGYTF. The DNA of the CDR3 is TGTGCCACCTCAGTTGGGGGCGGAGGCTACACCTTC. The full variable domain, in which reference TRBV19 and TRBJ1-2 provide the parts outside the CDR3, is DGGITQSPKYLFRKEGQNVTLSCEQNLNHDAMYWYRQDPGQGLRLIYYSQIVNDFQKGDIAEGYSVSREKKESFPLTVTSAQKNPTAFYLCATSVGGGGYTFGSGTRLTVV.

The rearrangement links TRBV25-1 to TRBJ2-1; D remains ambiguous. The CDR3 is 13 residues long. V was trimmed by 4 bases and J by 2 bases, leaving 6 bases between them. The germline V gene encodes CDR1 MGHDK and CDR2 SYGVNS. This CDR3 reads CASSGSTYNEQFF. CDR3 sequence (DNA): TGTGCCAGCAGTGGGTCCACCTACAATGAGCAGTTCTTC.

The V and J genes are TRBV11-2 and TRBJ2-7, with TRBD1 matching 8 bases. The germline CDR1 and CDR2 sequences are SGHAT and FQNNGV. Losses at the gene ends were 5 bases for V and 2 bases for J; bases not matched to a gene: 11. The CDR3 covers 16 residues. This CDR3 reads CASSALRTGIPYEQYF. The CDR3 bases are TGTGCCAGCAGCGCACTCCGGACAGGGATCCCCTACGAGCAGTACTTC.

The sample holds one count of this clone. The junction departs from germline at one end; a sequencing error may be responsible. V is TRBV7-7 and J is TRBJ2-5, with D perhaps TRBD1 or TRBD2 (5 bases each). Germline CDR1 is SSHAT and CDR2 is FNYEAQ (reference sequence). CDR3 length: 14 residues. CDR3 region: CASSLGPGQETQYF. The CDR3 DNA follows: TGTGCTAGCAGCTTGGGACCCGGTCAAGAGACCCAGTACTTC.

The rearrangement uses TRBV28 and TRBJ2-1; 7 bases are a match to TRBD2. The CDR3 spans 15 residues. Per germline, CDR1 MDHEN and CDR2 SYDVKM. With 5 bases clipped from V and 7 bases from J, the junction kept 11 bases outside the gene matches. The CDR3 DNA is TGTGCCAGCAGTGCCAGGTGGGGGGGTATTAATGAGCAGTTCTTC. Its translation is CASSARWGGINEQFF.

V usage is TRBV7-8 and J usage is TRBJ2-2; D is possibly TRBD2 (5 bases). CDR1 is SGHVS, CDR2 FQNEAQ, per germline. There are 14 residues in the CDR3. Trimming removed 6 bases at V and 1 base at J, with 9 bases between. The CDR3 loop is CASSRRENTGELFF. CDR3 nucleotides: TGTGCCAGCAGTCGCCGGGAGAACACCGGGGAGCTGTTTTTT.

The chain recombines TRBV28 with TRBJ1-1; no firm D call. Germline CDR1 is MDHEN and CDR2 is SYDVKM. The length of the CDR3 is 14 residues. Trimming left V 6 bases short and J 1 base short, with 12 bases between. This CDR3 is CASSDGRANTEAFF. The DNA of the CDR3 is TGTGCCAGCAGCGACGGACGGGCGAACACTGAAGCTTTCTTT.

A word on this clone: The same CDR3 is also encoded by other DNA sequences in this sample. The CDR3 DNA follows: TGTGCCAGTAGTCTTGCAGGGAGCTCCTACAATGAGCAGTTCTTC. Protein: CASSLAGSSYNEQFF. This chain connects TRBV19 to TRBJ2-1; TRBD1 or TRBD2 may be the D gene (5 bases each). CDR3 length: 15 residues. Germline CDR1 is LNHDA and CDR2 is SQIVND (reference sequence). V was pared by 5 bases and J by 0 bases, with 11 bases between.

The chain couples TRBV28 to TRBJ2-7; D unresolved. CDR1 is MDHEN, CDR2 SYDVKM, per germline. This CDR3 comprises 12 residues. Trimming took 7 bases from V and 4 from J, leaving 11 bases between them. CDR3 DNA sequence: TGTGCCAGCAAGGGCAGTCGGTACGAGCAGTACTTC. Encoded protein: CASKGSRYEQYF.

This rearrangement joins TRBV27 to TRBJ2-7; 8 bases match TRBD2. The CDR3 is made up of 16 amino acids. V was pared by 5 bases and J by 3 bases, with 12 bases of the junction left unmatched. Germline V CDR1 and CDR2: MNHEY, SMNVEV (reference sequence). DNA of the CDR3: TGTGCCAGCAGTCAATCCCGAGCGGGGGCACTCTACGAGCAGTACGTC. Translating it yields CASSQSRAGALYEQYV.

V usage is TRBV28 and J usage is TRBJ2-7; 8 bases are a match to TRBD2. CDR3 length: 15 amino acids. Germline CDR1 is MDHEN and CDR2 is SYDVKM. V shed 8 bases, J shed 5 bases, and the junction held 14 bases outside the gene matches. Written as DNA, the CDR3 is TGTGCCAGCGGTAGGCGGGGCGGGAGGATCGACGAGCAGTACTTC. Translated, it gives CASGRRGGRIDEQYF.

The chain joins TRBV25-1 to TRBJ2-7; the D is unclear. The CDR3 length is 11 residues. The germline V gene encodes CDR1 MGHDK and CDR2 SYGVNS. V shed 3 bases and J shed 4 bases, with 4 bases lying between them. The chain's CDR3 is CASSDFYEQYF. CDR3 in DNA: TGTGCCAGCAGTGATTTTTACGAGCAGTACTTC.

This clone was seen a few times. It may be a read error: a sequence one base away is much more abundant. Other DNA variants within this sample encode the same CDR3. This chain links TRBV5-1 with TRBJ2-1; TRBD2 aligns across 10 bases. The CDR3 contains 17 residues. Germline lookup yields CDR1 SGHRS and CDR2 YFSETQ. V was pared by 4 bases and J by 0 bases, with 7 bases of the junction left unmatched. The CDR3 DNA follows: TGCGCCAGCAGCCCCGAGGCTAGCGGGAGCTCCTACAATGAGCAGTTCTTC. Protein: CASSPEASGSSYNEQFF.

The J gene is TRBJ2-3, the V gene TRBV5-6; 7 bases match TRBD2. V trimming: 0 bases; J trimming: 4 bases; junction bases outside the gene matches: 8. Germline assignment: CDR1 SGHDT and CDR2 YYEEEE. The CDR3 spans 16 residues. The CDR3 loop is CASSLGLAVGADTQYF. The CDR3 bases are TGTGCCAGCAGCTTGGGACTAGCAGTGGGAGCAGATACGCAGTATTTT. Supplemented by reference TRBV5-6 and TRBJ2-3, the full variable domain reads DAGVTQSPTHLIKTRGQQVTLRCSPKSGHDTVSWYQQALGQGPQFIFQYYEEEERQRGNFPDRFSGHQFPNYSSELNVNALLLGDSALYLCASSLGLAVGADTQYFGPGTRLTVL.

This rearrangement joins TRBV27 to TRBJ1-1, with D uncertain. Germline assignment: CDR1 MNHEY and CDR2 SMNVEV (reference sequence). V was cut by 5 bases and J by 2 bases, with 12 bases left in between. CDR3 length: 14 residues. The CDR3 DNA sequence: TGTGCCAGCAGTCGCTTGGCCCCAAACACTGAAGCTTTCTTT. It yields the protein CASSRLAPNTEAFF.

This clone has only one observation. This chain links TRBV9 with TRBJ2-2; 8 bases agree with TRBD1. Unmatched junction bases numbered 8, after V lost 4 bases and J lost 0 bases. The CDR3 has 17 residues. Germline V gene sequence: CDR1 SGDLS, CDR2 YYNGEE. This chain's CDR3 is CASSTTRTGTNTGELFF. In DNA, the CDR3 is TGTGCCAGCAGCACCACCCGGACAGGGACGAACACCGGGGAGCTGTTTTTT.

The chain is built from TRBV18 and TRBJ2-7; the D gene is possibly TRBD1 (6 bases). The ends were cut back, 4 bases at V and 3 bases at J, with 13 bases in the middle. Germline loops: CDR1 KGHSH, CDR2 LQKENI. This CDR3 contains 14 residues. The CDR3 DNA follows: TGTGCCAGCTCACGCCCCGGACAGAGCTACGAGCAGTACTTC. It translates to CASSRPGQSYEQYF. Using reference TRBV18 and TRBJ2-7 for the parts outside the CDR3, the full variable domain is NAGVMQNPRHLVRRRGQEARLRCSPMKGHSHVYWYRQLPEEGLKFMVYLQKENIIDESGMPKERFSAEFPKEGPSILRIQQVVRGDSAAYFCASSRPGQSYEQYFGPGTRLTVT.

The chain carries TRBV6-5 and TRBJ2-3; D may correspond to TRBD1 or TRBD2 (5 bases each). This CDR3 region has 14 residues. Germline V gene data show CDR1 as MNHEY and CDR2 as SVGAGI. Trimming cost V 0 bases and J 6 bases, with 10 bases left between them. The CDR3 DNA reads as TGTGCCAGCAGTTACTCCGCAGAGGGGGATACGCAGTATTTT. Translated, it gives CASSYSAEGDTQYF.

The chain employs TRBV9 and TRBJ1-2; the D gene is possibly TRBD1 (6 bases). The CDR3 contains 16 residues. Germline V CDR1 and CDR2: SGDLS, YYNGEE. The V end was cut by 2 bases, the J end by 0 bases, with 14 bases between. The CDR3 sequence is CASSVSVAGANYGYTF. The CDR3 DNA reads as TGTGCCAGCAGCGTCTCGGTCGCAGGGGCTAACTATGGCTACACCTTC.